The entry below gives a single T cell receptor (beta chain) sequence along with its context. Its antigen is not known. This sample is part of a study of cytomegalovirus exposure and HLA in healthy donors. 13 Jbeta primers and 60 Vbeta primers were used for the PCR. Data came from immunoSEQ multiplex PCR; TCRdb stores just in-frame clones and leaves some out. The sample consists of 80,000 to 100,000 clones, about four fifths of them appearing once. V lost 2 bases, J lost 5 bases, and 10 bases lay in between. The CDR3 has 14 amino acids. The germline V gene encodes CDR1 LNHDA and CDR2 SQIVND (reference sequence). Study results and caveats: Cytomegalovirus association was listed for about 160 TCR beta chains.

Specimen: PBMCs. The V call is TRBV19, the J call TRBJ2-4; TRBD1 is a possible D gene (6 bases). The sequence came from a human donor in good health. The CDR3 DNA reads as TGTGCCAGTAGTATACCAGGGGTGGAAAACATTCAGTACTTC. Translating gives CASSIPGVENIQYF.